The clone carrying this T cell receptor beta chain was seen many times. Template-switching 5'RACE yielded the TCR cDNA; a universal primer site and UMIs were added in the process. TCRdb itself ran the 5' RACE reads through MiXCR, one entry per CDR3 protein. The sample holds under 80,000 distinct CDR3 sequences, 7.4% seen once. This entry belongs to a study of T cells after yellow fever vaccination. Across the study: Each low-cell-number fraction was prepared by means of SMART-Seq v4 Ultra Low Input.

The germline V gene encodes CDR1 SGHDN and CDR2 FVKESK. The CDR3 is 17 residues long. Trimming shortened V by 4 bases and J by 0 bases, and 17 bases separated the two germline ends. The rearrangement uses TRBV14 and TRBJ2-3; D might be TRBD1 (6 bases). This sequence originates from a man aged 30 to 45 who received the YFV17D yellow fever vaccine. Source: CD8+ T cells sorted from PBMCs, taken 15 days after the yellow fever booster vaccination. CDR3 residues: CASSPPWDIDSTDTQYF. The CDR3 nucleotides read TGTGCCAGCAGCCCCCCCTGGGACATTGATAGCACAGATACGCAGTATTTT. The whole variable domain, remainder taken from reference TRBV14 and TRBJ2-3, is EAGVTQFPSHSVIEKGQTVTLRCDPISGHDNLYWYRRVMGKEIKFLLHFVKESKQDESGMPNNRFLAERTGGTYSTLKVQPAELEDSGVYFCASSPPWDIDSTDTQYFGPGTRLTVL.